Presented here are 21 T cell receptor beta chains from one specimen sequenced in a study of blood T cell repertoires in COVID-19. Method: immunoSEQ multiplex PCR; TCRdb's copy keeps in-frame clones and lacks some. The sample lists 27,000 or so clones, roughly 89% occurring once. The sequenced sample was peripheral blood. The receptors were gathered from a man aged 70 or older with active COVID-19.

V and J are TRBV19 and TRBJ2-7; 9 bases match TRBD1. Germline CDR1 and CDR2: LNHDA and SQIVND (reference sequence). Trimming at V came to 6 bases and at J to 2 bases, leaving 5 bases not matched to a gene. The CDR3 is 14 residues long. The CDR3 region is CASSPGTGTYEQYF. The DNA for the CDR3 is TGTGCCAGTAGCCCCGGGACAGGGACCTACGAGCAGTACTTC.

The chain carries TRBV18 and TRBJ1-5; 12 bases line up with TRBD1. The length of the CDR3 is 17 residues. Looked up from germline, CDR1 is KGHSH and CDR2 is LQKENI. The ends lost 3 bases at V and 0 bases at J; junction bases unmatched: 3. In nucleotides, the CDR3 is TGTGCCAGCTCACCGGGACAGGGGGCGCGTAGCAATCAGCCCCAGCATTTT. The encoded protein is CASSPGQGARSNQPQHF.

The J gene is TRBJ1-6, the V gene TRBV7-9; D uncertain. Germline CDR1 is SEHNR and CDR2 is FQNEAQ (reference sequence). CDR3 size: 15 residues. Trimming took 1 base from V and 9 from J, leaving 13 bases between them. In DNA form, the CDR3 reads TGTGCCAGCAGCTTAGACACGGGAATGGTTTCACCCCTCCACTTT. Translation: CASSLDTGMVSPLHF.

This chain connects TRBV7-8 to TRBJ2-1; the match to TRBD2 covers 10 bases. The CDR3 runs to 17 residues. The V gene end was trimmed by 6 bases and the J gene end by 8 bases; junction bases not matched to a gene: 16. The V gene's germline CDR1 is SGHVS and CDR2 FQNEAQ. Here the CDR3 DNA reads TGTGCCAGCAGGCGGACTAGCGGAGGGGGTCGTCCCCATGAGCAGTTCTTC. Its protein product is CASRRTSGGGRPHEQFF. The whole variable domain, filled in from reference TRBV7-8 and TRBJ2-1, reads GAGVSQSPRYKVAKRGQDVALRCDPISGHVSLFWYQQALGQGPEFLTYFQNEAQLDKSGLPSDRFFAERPEGSVSTLKIQRTQQEDSAVYLCASRRTSGGGRPHEQFFGPGTRLTVL.

The chain recombines TRBV14 with TRBJ1-3, with 10 nucleotides matching TRBD1. The junction had 4 bases not matched to a gene; V was cut back by 1 base and J by 7 bases. The CDR3 is 15 residues long. From germline, CDR1 is SGHDN and CDR2 FVKESK. CDR3 DNA sequence: TGTGCCAGCAGCCAAGGACAGGGGGCATGGAACACCATATATTTT. Its protein is CASSQGQGAWNTIYF. Filled out from reference TRBV14 and TRBJ1-3, the complete variable domain reads EAGVTQFPSHSVIEKGQTVTLRCDPISGHDNLYWYRRVMGKEIKFLLHFVKESKQDESGMPNNRFLAERTGGTYSTLKVQPAELEDSGVYFCASSQGQGAWNTIYFGEGSWLTVV.

The chain combines TRBV20-1 with TRBJ1-5; 8 bases line up with TRBD1. Germline-derived CDR1 and CDR2 are DFQATT and SNEGSKA (reference sequence). The V gene end was trimmed by 5 bases and the J gene end by 4 bases; junction bases not matched to a gene: 10. The CDR3 contains 15 residues. The CDR3 reads CSAGAGTGSNQPQHF. As DNA, the CDR3 is TGCAGTGCTGGTGCCGGGACAGGAAGTAATCAGCCCCAGCATTTT.

The rearrangement links TRBV6-5 to TRBJ1-6; 8 nucleotides match TRBD1. Germline V gives CDR1 MNHEY, CDR2 SVGAGI. Unmatched junction bases numbered 4, after V lost 7 bases and J lost 8 bases. CDR3 length: 13 amino acids. CDR3 in amino acids: CASTRTGYSPLHF. The CDR3 DNA reads TGTGCCAGCACTCGGACAGGGTATTCACCCCTCCACTTT.

The chain couples TRBV28 to TRBJ2-7; D may be TRBD1 (6 bases). The CDR3 sequence is 12 residues long. Germline CDR1 reads MDHEN; CDR2 reads SYDVKM. Deletions cut 3 bases from V and 12 bases from J, with 15 bases between. CDR3 sequence: CASSFQGSGWYF. The CDR3 DNA reads TGTGCCAGCAGTTTCCAGGGGTCAGGGTGGTACTTC.

V usage is TRBV7-8 and J usage is TRBJ2-3, with D tentatively TRBD2 (5 bases). Trimming shortened V by 10 bases and J by 4 bases, and 15 bases separated the two germline ends. Germline-derived CDR1 and CDR2 are SGHVS and FQNEAQ. The CDR3 sequence is 13 residues long. For the CDR3, the DNA is TGTGCCACGGGTGGGCCCGGGGCAGATACGCAGTATTTT. This translates into CATGGPGADTQYF.

The V call is TRBV5-1, the J call TRBJ1-2, with 9 nucleotides matching TRBD1. CDR3 length: 14 residues. Germline-derived CDR1 and CDR2 are SGHRS and YFSETQ. Trimming cost V 0 bases and J 5 bases; bases outside gene matches: 2. This CDR3 reads CASSLAGTGYGYTF. CDR3 coding DNA: TGCGCCAGCAGCTTGGCCGGGACAGGGTATGGCTACACCTTC.

The gene calls are TRBV5-1 and TRBJ2-6, with D tentatively TRBD1 (6 bases). This CDR3 has 14 amino acids. CDR1 is SGHRS, CDR2 YFSETQ, per germline. Trimming pared 3 bases from V and 4 bases from J, leaving 8 bases between. The DNA of the CDR3 is TGCGCCAGCAGCTCAGGGGCCGGGGCCAACGTCCTGACTTTC. Protein sequence: CASSSGAGANVLTF.

CDR3 amino acids: CASSVLAWDTQYF. CDR3 nucleotides: TGTGCCAGCAGCGTATTAGCGTGGGATACGCAGTATTTT. The chain combines TRBV9 with TRBJ2-3; weak D call: TRBD2 (5 bases). CDR3 length: 13 residues. V was cut by 1 base and J by 6 bases, with 9 bases left in between. CDR1 is SGDLS and CDR2 is YYNGEE in the germline V gene.

The chain carries TRBV10-3 and TRBJ2-7; TRBD2 is a possible D gene (6 bases). The germline V gene encodes CDR1 ENHRY and CDR2 SYGVKD. Trimming left V 6 bases short and J 5 bases short, with 14 bases between. The CDR3 contains 13 residues. CDR3 bases: TGTGCCATCAGGGTTGCCGGGAGCGACGAGCAGTACTTC. As protein: CAIRVAGSDEQYF.

A note on this clone: The junction and the germline gene differ at one end; a read error may be behind it. The chain recombines TRBV7-9 with TRBJ1-3; 8 bases are a match to TRBD1. The CDR3 is 11 amino acids. Germline CDR1 SEHNR, CDR2 FQNEAQ (reference sequence). The CDR3 here is CASSLSDRGDF. CDR3 bases: TGTGCCAGCAGCTTAAGTGACAGGGGTGATTTT.

This rearrangement joins TRBV11-3 to TRBJ2-7; 7 bases map to TRBD1. J gave up 2 bases and V 4 bases, and 8 bases lay outside the gene matches. The CDR3 loop spans 15 amino acids. CDR1 is SGHNT and CDR2 is YENEEA in the germline V gene. CDR3 amino acids: CASSYLTGIPYEQYF. For the CDR3, the DNA is TGTGCCAGCAGCTATTTGACAGGGATTCCCTACGAGCAGTACTTC.

For the CDR3, the DNA is TGTGCCACCAGCAGAGATCGGACTAGCACAGATACGCAGTATTTT. It translates to CATSRDRTSTDTQYF. The rearrangement joins TRBV15 to TRBJ2-3; D may be TRBD2 (5 bases). CDR1 is LNHNV, CDR2 YYDKDF, per germline (reference sequence). Trimming pared 0 bases from V and 0 bases from J, leaving 7 bases between. The CDR3 sequence is 15 residues long.

The V call is TRBV12-3 or TRBV12-4, the J call TRBJ1-1; D is uncertain. V lost 6 bases and J 0 bases, leaving 8 bases between the germline ends. CDR3 length: 13 residues. The CDR3 spells CASSLLLNTEAFF. The CDR3 bases are TGTGCCAGCAGCCTACTCCTGAACACTGAAGCTTTCTTT.

Worth noting for this clone: The junction shows a germline mismatch at one end, possibly a read error. The V gene is TRBV5-1, the J gene TRBJ2-3; TRBD2 matches 10 bases. Germline V gives CDR1 SGHRS, CDR2 YFSETQ. The CDR3 extends over 20 amino acids. CDR3 nucleotides: TGCGCCAGCAACTTGGATGGACTAGCGGCTTTTGTTGCTAGCACAGATACGCAGTATTTT. Protein: CASNLDGLAAFVASTDTQYF. Full variable domain (outside the CDR3, taken from reference TRBV5-1 and TRBJ2-3): KAGVTQTPRYLIKTRGQQVTLSCSPISGHRSVSWYQQTPGQGLQFLFEYFSETQRNKGNFPGRFSGRQFSNSRSEMNVSTLELGDSALYLCASNLDGLAAFVASTDTQYFGPGTRLTVL.

This rearrangement joins TRBV28 to TRBJ1-1, with D perhaps TRBD1 (6 bases). The CDR3 has 12 amino acids. Trimming took off 4 bases at V and 5 bases at J, with 8 bases between the two ends. Germline CDR1 MDHEN, CDR2 SYDVKM. The CDR3 reads CASSSQGTEAFF. For the CDR3, the DNA is TGTGCCAGCAGTTCCCAGGGGACTGAAGCTTTCTTT.

The chain joins TRBV10-3 to TRBJ2-1, with D possibly matching TRBD2 (6 bases). CDR1 ENHRY and CDR2 SYGVKD come from the germline V gene. The CDR3 sequence is 16 residues long. Trimming removed 10 bases from V and 7 bases from J, with 26 bases in between. CDR3 DNA sequence: TGTGCCACCTCTCCGGGTGGCGGGGCGGGTAGGAATGAGCAGTTCTTC. Translating it yields CATSPGGGAGRNEQFF.

CDR3 sequence reads: CASSALGGGGGYTF. The DNA for the CDR3 is TGTGCCAGCAGCGCATTAGGGGGCGGAGGGGGCTACACCTTC. The chain is built from TRBV9 and TRBJ1-2; TRBD1 agrees at 7 bases. The J segment lost 8 bases and the V segment lost 3 bases, leaving 10 bases of the junction unmatched. This CDR3 has 14 amino acids. Germline lookup yields CDR1 SGDLS and CDR2 YYNGEE.